The next 13 T cell receptor beta chains were all read from a single sample in a study of identical twins. One entry per CDR3 protein, called by TCRdb with MiXCR from the 5' RACE reads. The sample records a few hundred thousand distinct CDR3 sequences, about 13% being singletons. The sample was also linked to a second study, of yellow fever vaccine responses in identical twins.

Sequences were obtained from CD4+ T cells sorted from blood. These receptors were collected from a young woman in good health.

The V call is TRBV7-8, the J call TRBJ1-5; D is uncertain. This CDR3 spans 14 amino acids. V was clipped by 5 bases and J by 15 bases, with 23 bases between them. Germline-derived CDR1 and CDR2 are SGHVS and FQNEAQ. CDR3 protein: CASSQKGPELAMHF. The CDR3 DNA reads TGTGCCAGCAGCCAGAAAGGCCCAGAACTTGCCATGCATTTT.

Only a few counts were recorded for this clonotype. The chain joins TRBV29-1 to TRBJ2-1, with D perhaps matching TRBD2 (5 bases). Germline assignment: CDR1 SQVTM and CDR2 ANQGSEA. V dropped 4 bases and J dropped 9 bases, with 16 bases sitting between them. The CDR3 consists of 13 residues. The DNA for the CDR3 is TGCAGCGTTGCCGAACTAGTGATAACTGAGCAGTTCTTC. Translating gives CSVAELVITEQFF.

This rearrangement joins TRBV6-2 or TRBV6-3 to TRBJ2-7; D remains unclear. This CDR3 has 12 amino acids. Germline assignment: CDR1 MNHEY and CDR2 SVGEGT. V lost 2 bases and J lost 11, with 13 bases in between. Written as DNA, the CDR3 is TGTGCCAGCAGTTACGGCGAGATAGAGGAGTACTTC. Protein: CASSYGEIEEYF.

In this sample, this clonotype turned up a few times. The chain couples TRBV29-1 to TRBJ1-1; D not certain. This CDR3 has 14 amino acids. Trimming cost V 3 bases and J 8 bases, with 19 bases left between them. Germline V gene sequence: CDR1 SQVTM, CDR2 ANQGSEA. The CDR3 nucleotides read TGCAGCGTTGAGTATCATGGTGAGAAATTAGAAGCTTTCTTT. This translates into CSVEYHGEKLEAFF.

This chain connects TRBV20-1 to TRBJ1-1; TRBD1 matches at 8 bases. The CDR3 consists of 15 residues. CDR1 and CDR2 from the germline V gene are DFQATT and SNEGSKA (reference sequence). V gave up 0 bases and J gave up 2 bases; unmatched junction bases: 5. The CDR3 loop reads CSARDQTGDNTEAFF. The CDR3 DNA reads as TGCAGTGCTAGAGACCAGACAGGGGATAACACTGAAGCTTTCTTT.

Only a few counts were recorded for this clonotype. The rearrangement joins TRBV12-3 or TRBV12-4 to TRBJ2-1; 7 nucleotides align to TRBD1. The ends lost 4 bases at V and 0 bases at J; junction bases unmatched: 6. This CDR3 spans 16 amino acids. The CDR3 DNA follows: TGTGCCAGCAGTTGGGGACAGCACAACTCCTACAATGAGCAGTTCTTC. This encodes CASSWGQHNSYNEQFF.

This clonotype was picked up a small number of times. This sequence joins TRBV7-9 and TRBJ1-5; 9 nucleotides agree with TRBD1. In germline, CDR1 is SEHNR, CDR2 FQNEAQ (reference sequence). This CDR3 comprises 14 residues. With V trimmed by 6 bases and J by 6 bases, 6 bases remained unmatched. CDR3 coding DNA: TGTGCCAGCAGTTCGGGACAGGGCATTCAGCCCCAGCATTTT. Protein: CASSSGQGIQPQHF.

The genes are TRBV5-1 and TRBJ2-7; 8 bases are shared with TRBD1. The CDR3 covers 15 residues. V was clipped by 2 bases and J by 0 bases; unmatched bases: 4. Germline-derived CDR1 and CDR2 are SGHRS and YFSETQ. CDR3 amino acids: CASSFLTGASYEQYF. The DNA for the CDR3 is TGCGCCAGCAGCTTCCTGACAGGGGCCTCCTACGAGCAGTACTTC.

This clonotype was counted a few times. The CDR3: CASHHQGGKNIQYF. The CDR3 nucleotides are TGTGCCAGCCATCATCAGGGAGGCAAAAACATTCAGTACTTC. This sequence joins TRBV19 and TRBJ2-4; D is perhaps TRBD2 (6 bases). This CDR3 has 14 amino acids. V shed 9 bases and J shed 3 bases, with 15 bases lying between them. CDR1 and CDR2 (germline): LNHDA, SQIVND (reference sequence).

This chain links TRBV12-3 or TRBV12-4 with TRBJ2-1, with D possibly TRBD1 on 5 matching bases. This CDR3 is built from 16 residues. The V and J ends lost 7 bases and 0 bases respectively, with 16 bases between them. In DNA, the CDR3 is TGTGCCAGCATCAGGGCAGCGTCTCTCTCCTACAATGAGCAGTTCTTC. Protein: CASIRAASLSYNEQFF.

This clonotype was observed at least ten times. The rearrangement links TRBV5-1 to TRBJ2-3, with unresolved D. Between the trimmed V and J ends, which lost 1 base and 5 bases, there was a span of 8 bases. CDR1 is SGHRS and CDR2 is YFSETQ in the germline V gene. The CDR3 runs to 13 residues. CDR3 sequence (DNA): TGCGCCAGCAGCTTGACCTTCAAAGATACGCAGTATTTT. Translation gives CASSLTFKDTQYF.

This clonotype was seen only a few times. This chain links TRBV5-6 with TRBJ2-2, with 8 bases matching TRBD1. The CDR3 has 16 amino acids. The V gene's germline CDR1 is SGHDT and CDR2 YYEEEE. The V gene end was trimmed by 4 bases and the J gene end by 6 bases; junction bases not matched to a gene: 11. CDR3 nucleotides: TGTGCCAGCAGCGGCAGGCGGACAGGGCGCGCCGGGGAGCTGTTTTTT. Its protein is CASSGRRTGRAGELFF.

This clonotype was observed many times. The chain couples TRBV20-1 to TRBJ2-1; TRBD2 aligns across 8 bases. The CDR3 is 16 residues long. CDR1 DFQATT and CDR2 SNEGSKA come from the germline V gene (reference sequence). V was pared by 6 bases and J by 0 bases, with 10 bases of the junction left unmatched. The CDR3 bases are TGCAGTGCCAAATACAACGGGGGGGCCTCCTACAATGAGCAGTTCTTC. As protein: CSAKYNGGASYNEQFF.